This T cell receptor beta chain derives from a study of T cell repertoires in ileal Crohn's disease. Turning to the study itself: Operated complications were stricturing disease (61%) and penetrating disease (approximately 39%). Study results and limitations: Clonal expansions were more frequent in active smokers than non-smokers at surgery. Sorted CD8 T cells held more high-frequency clones than CD4.

V lost 6 bases, J lost 0 bases, and 12 bases lay in between. Germline CDR1 MNHNS, CDR2 SASEGT. The CDR3 runs 15 residues. Sequenced by immunoSEQ multiplex PCR; TCRdb stores in-frame clones only, minus some. Of tens of thousands of clones in the sample, about 81% were seen once. Comments on this clone: Its target is not known.

The J gene is TRBJ1-5, the V gene TRBV6-1; D uncertain. The specimen was ileal tissue. This receptor was taken from an adult with Crohn's disease. CDR3 residues: CASRIKAGSNQPQHF. The CDR3 nucleotides read TGTGCCAGCAGGATCAAGGCGGGTAGCAATCAGCCCCAGCATTTT.